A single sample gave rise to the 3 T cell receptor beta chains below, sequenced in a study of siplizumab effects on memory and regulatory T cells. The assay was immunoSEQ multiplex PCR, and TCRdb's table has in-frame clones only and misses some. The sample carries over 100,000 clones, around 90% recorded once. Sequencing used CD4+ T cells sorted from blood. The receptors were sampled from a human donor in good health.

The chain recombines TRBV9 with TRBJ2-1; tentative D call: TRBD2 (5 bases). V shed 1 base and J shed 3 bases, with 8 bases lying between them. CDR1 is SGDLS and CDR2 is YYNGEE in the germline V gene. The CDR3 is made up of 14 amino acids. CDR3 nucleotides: TGTGCCAGCAGCGTAAGCGGAAGCTACAATGAGCAGTTCTTC. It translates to CASSVSGSYNEQFF.

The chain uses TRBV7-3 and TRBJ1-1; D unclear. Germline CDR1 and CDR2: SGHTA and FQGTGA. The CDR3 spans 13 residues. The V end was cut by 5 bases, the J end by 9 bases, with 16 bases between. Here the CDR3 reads CASSPSGGNKAFF. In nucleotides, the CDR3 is TGTGCCAGCAGCCCGTCTGGCGGCAATAAAGCTTTCTTT.

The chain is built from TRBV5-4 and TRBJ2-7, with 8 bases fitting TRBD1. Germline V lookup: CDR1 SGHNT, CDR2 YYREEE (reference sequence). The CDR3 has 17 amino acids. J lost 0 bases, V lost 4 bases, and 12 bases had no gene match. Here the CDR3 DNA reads TGTGCCAGCAGCACCCCAAGGACAGGGCTAAACTCCTACGAGCAGTACTTC. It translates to CASSTPRTGLNSYEQYF.